This T cell receptor (beta chain) was recovered during a study of T cell repertoires in cytomegalovirus infection. The wider study: CMV infection together with matching HLA type was indicated by public TCR beta signatures.

The CDR3 has 15 amino acids. Germline assignment: CDR1 SGHVS and CDR2 FNYEAQ. Trimming at V came to 3 bases and at J to 2 bases, leaving 5 bases not matched to a gene. There are many counts of this clonotype. TCRdb passed the reads through MiXCR, listing each CDR3 protein once. This table holds almost 500,000 distinct CDR3 sequences, about 11% found once. The origin of this receptor is a human donor in good health (CMV status not recorded). Some clones in this sample may be carry-over from other donors' samples. Sequenced: PBMCs. V is TRBV7-6 and J is TRBJ2-7, with TRBD2 identical over 9 bases. This CDR3 reads CASSFSGGITYEQYF. CDR3 DNA: TGTGCCAGCAGCTTTAGCGGGGGAATCACCTACGAGCAGTACTTC.